Listed below are T cell receptor beta chains from one sample, sequenced in a study of cytomegalovirus exposure and HLA in healthy donors. TCRdb's table, derived via immunoSEQ multiplex PCR, lists solely in-frame clones and lacks some. The sample has fewer than 140,000 clones; around 75% are singletons. The source material was PBMCs. The source is a female donor in good health and CMV-seronegative. The CDR3 runs from the conserved cysteine through the conserved F or W. Each record gives: clone size, D gene, V gene, J gene, CDR3 DNA, CDR3 protein. A D gene is named only where the DNA matches it firmly. A clone size is listed for some rows: how often the clone was seen (once, few, many), or a class if it is expanded.

>NA|TRBD2|TRBV6-5|TRBJ2-7
TGTGCCAGCAGTTACGGGAGCGGGAGACCCCACGAGCAGTACTTC
CASSYGSGRPHEQYF
>NA|NA|TRBV4-1|TRBJ1-6
TGCGCCAGCAGCCAAGACCAAGGGAGGGAAAGGGTGAATTCACCCCTCCACTTT
CASSQDQGRERVNSPLHF
>NA|TRBD2|TRBV7-6|TRBJ2-1
TGTGCCAGCAGCTTAGAGTCGTGGGGACTATCAAGCTCCTACAATGAGCAGTTCTTC
CASSLESWGLSSSYNEQFF
>once|TRBD2|TRBV7-9|TRBJ2-1
TGTGCCAGCAGCTTGTTAGCGGGAGGCAATGAGCAGTTCTTC
CASSLLAGGNEQFF
>NA|TRBD1|TRBV27|TRBJ1-6
TGTGCCAGCAGTTTAAAAGGACAGGGGAAAAGGAATTCACCCCTCCACTTT
CASSLKGQGKRNSPLHF
>NA|NA|TRBV19|TRBJ1-4
TGTGCCAGTAGTATAGATTGGAACAGGGCGAGTGAAAAACTGTTTTTT
CASSIDWNRASEKLFF
>few|NA|TRBV2|TRBJ2-5
TGTGCCAGCATTCGCTTTCCAGCGCTCCAGCAAGAGACCCAGTACTTC
CASIRFPALQQETQYF
>NA|NA|TRBV11-3|TRBJ2-2
TGTGCCAGCAGCTCTAGCCACGCCGGGGAGCTGTTTTTT
CASSSSHAGELFF
>NA|NA|TRBV27|TRBJ1-5
TGTGCCAGCAGTTTTTTGGGAGCAAATAGCAATCAGCCCCAGCATTTT
CASSFLGANSNQPQHF
>NA|TRBD1|TRBV25-1|TRBJ2-5
TGTGCCAGCAGTGATACGGGACAGGGGGCAGGGGAGCAGTACTTC
CASSDTGQGAGEQYF
>NA|TRBD2|TRBV7-9|TRBJ2-5
TGTGCCAGCAGCTTCGGAACGGGGGGACAAGAGACCCAGTACTTC
CASSFGTGGQETQYF
>NA|NA|TRBV7-9|TRBJ1-1
TGTGCCAGCAGCTTAGAGGGGGGGATTGGGACTGAAGCTTTCTTT
CASSLEGGIGTEAFF
>once|NA|TRBV18|TRBJ2-5
TGTGCCAGCTCACCTAACTTTGGGAGAGGGGACTCAGAGACCCAGTACTTC
CASSPNFGRGDSETQYF
>NA|NA|TRBV7-3|TRBJ2-2
TGTGCCAGCAGCGCTGGGGCCTACACCGGGGAGCTGTTTTTT
CASSAGAYTGELFF
>NA|TRBD1|TRBV6-1|TRBJ2-1
TGTGCCAGCAGTGCCACCGGGACAGGGTCCTACAATGAGCAGTTCTTC
CASSATGTGSYNEQFF
>NA|NA|TRBV4-1|TRBJ2-7
TGCGCCAGCAGCCTCCTTGAGAGTGACGAGCAGTACTTC
CASSLLESDEQYF
>NA|TRBD1|TRBV29-1|TRBJ2-3
TGCAGCGTTTCGGGACAGGGGAACACAGATACGCAGTATTTT
CSVSGQGNTDTQYF
>NA|NA|TRBV30|TRBJ1-4
TGTGCCTGGTCGGGGACATACGGTGAAAAACTGTTTTTT
CAWSGTYGEKLFF
>NA|TRBD1|TRBV7-9|TRBJ2-7
TGTGCCAGCACCAGACAGGGGGCGAACTACGAGCAGTACTTC
CASTRQGANYEQYF
>once|NA|TRBV19|TRBJ1-5
TGTGCCAGTAACCAATTGGGACATAGGGACAATCAGCCCCAGCATTTT
CASNQLGHRDNQPQHF
>NA|TRBD2|TRBV7-9|TRBJ2-3
TGTGCCAGCAGCTCCGGACTAGCGGGAGCCGTCACAGATACGCAGTATTTT
CASSSGLAGAVTDTQYF
>NA|TRBD1|TRBV7-9|TRBJ2-4
TGTCCCAGCAGCCGCTCCGGAACAGGGGGTGATGGAGCCAAAAACATTCAGTACTTC
CPSSRSGTGGDGAKNIQYF
>once|NA|TRBV28|TRBJ2-3
TGTGCCAGCACCCCTTGGAGGGGCGGCACAGATACGCAGTATTTT
CASTPWRGGTDTQYF
>NA|NA|TRBV5-1|TRBJ1-4
TGCGCCAGCAGCTTGGGTGTATCTAATGAAAAACTGTTTTTT
CASSLGVSNEKLFF
>once|NA|TRBV15|TRBJ1-2
TGTGCCACCAGGGGCCTGAGGTTAACGGGGGGTGGCTACACCTTC
CATRGLRLTGGGYTF
>NA|NA|TRBV27|TRBJ1-4
TGTGCCAGCAGTGGCACTGGTTTCGGGGGTGGGGGTGAAAAACTGTTTTTT
CASSGTGFGGGGEKLFF
>NA|NA|TRBV5-5|TRBJ2-7
TGTGCCAGCAGCTTGCCAGCGGAAGGCTACGAGCAGTACTTC
CASSLPAEGYEQYF
>NA|TRBD1|TRBV25-1|TRBJ1-1
TGTGCCAGTAGAGGGACAGGGAACACTGAAGCTTTCTTT
CASRGTGNTEAFF
>NA|NA|TRBV18|TRBJ1-4
TGTGCCAGCTCACTGAACAGGGCGGCTAATGAAAAACTGTTTTTT
CASSLNRAANEKLFF
>NA|TRBD1|TRBV27|TRBJ1-1
TGTGCCAGCAGGTTTACAGGGGGGGTTGGTGCTTTCTTT
CASRFTGGVGAFF
>NA|NA|TRBV7-8|TRBJ2-7
TGTGCCAGCAGCTTCATCCGCGACAGGACTAGCTCCTACGAGCAGTACTTC
CASSFIRDRTSSYEQYF